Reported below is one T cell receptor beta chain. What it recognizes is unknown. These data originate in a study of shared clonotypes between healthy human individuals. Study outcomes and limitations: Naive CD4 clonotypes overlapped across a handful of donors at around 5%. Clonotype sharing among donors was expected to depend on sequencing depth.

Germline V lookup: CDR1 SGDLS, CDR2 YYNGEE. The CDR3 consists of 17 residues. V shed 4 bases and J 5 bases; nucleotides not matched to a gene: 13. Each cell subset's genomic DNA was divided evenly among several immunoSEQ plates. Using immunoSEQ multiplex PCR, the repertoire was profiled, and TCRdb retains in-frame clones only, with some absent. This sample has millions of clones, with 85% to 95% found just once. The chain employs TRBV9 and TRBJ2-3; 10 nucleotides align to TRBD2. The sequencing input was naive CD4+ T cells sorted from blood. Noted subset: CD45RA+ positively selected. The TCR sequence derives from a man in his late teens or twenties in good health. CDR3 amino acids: CASSPGTASGGGDTQYF. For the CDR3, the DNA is TGTGCCAGCAGCCCCGGGACGGCAAGCGGGGGGGGAGATACGCAGTATTTT.